This T cell receptor (beta chain) comes out of a study of T-cell reconstitution after alpha-beta-depleted transplantation in children. Study conclusions and caveats: Alpha-beta T cells about two months after transplant reportedly derived from several hundred expanded graft clones. Recipient T cells and thymic progenitors that survived gave rise to the high TCRbeta diversity observed at day 60 in some patients. It was newly produced T cells that mostly accounted for T-cell counts and diversity one year after transplant.

Unique molecular identifiers were used in preparing the TCRbeta library. A single record per CDR3 protein comes from TCRdb applying MiXCR to the PCR reads. Of approximately 520,000 distinct CDR3 sequences listed, more than 9.5% are singletons. CDR1 LGHDT and CDR2 YNNKEL come from the germline V gene (reference sequence). The CDR3 has 13 amino acids. Trimming shortened V by 1 base and J by 9 bases, and 10 bases separated the two germline ends. To note about this clonotype: Its antigen is still unknown.

The sample here was PBMCs, mostly from graft donor cells, taken 180 days after TCRalphabeta/CD19-depleted stem cell transplant. The V gene is TRBV3-1, the J gene TRBJ1-5; D may be TRBD1 (5 bases). The receptor comes from a female patient aged 2-9 years who had a stem cell transplant for aplastic anemia, so the T cells may come from the graft donor. In nucleotides, the CDR3 is TGTGCCAGCAGCCAAGGGTGGGGCCGGCCCCAGCATTTT. As protein: CASSQGWGRPQHF.